This is a list of T cell receptor beta chains from one sample in a study of regulatory T cells in long-lasting Graves disease. TCRdb re-called the multiplex PCR reads through MiXCR, storing one row per CDR3 protein. The sample holds some 560,000 distinct CDR3 sequences, roughly 16% seen once. The data also belong to a second study, concerning T cells in Graves' hyperthyroidism and ophthalmopathy.

The sample consisted of peripheral blood mononuclear cells (PBMCs), taken at new diagnosis, from a patient treated with antithyroid drugs. These receptors were obtained from a woman aged 35-65 years with Graves disease. The CDR3 runs from the conserved cysteine through the conserved F or W. The D gene is left open where the match is weak. Expanded clones are given a class, and other clones once, few, many or no size at all.

>TRBV4-1|TRBJ1-4|-|-
TGCGCCAGCAGCCAAGATCGGACCCAGAGGATTGAAAAACTGTTTTTT
CASSQDRTQRIEKLFF
>TRBV6-2/TRBV6-3|TRBJ1-2|-|-
TGTGCCAGCAGTTTCAGACAATTAGCTAACTATGGCTACACCTTC
CASSFRQLANYGYTF
>TRBV10-3|TRBJ1-2|-|many
TGTGCCATCAGTGGACCGGGAACTAACTATGGCTACACCTTC
CAISGPGTNYGYTF
>TRBV2|TRBJ2-3|-|many
TGTGCCAGCAGTGAAGCCTGGGGTCCCCCGCAGTATTTT
CASSEAWGPPQYF
>TRBV5-1|TRBJ2-3|-|many
TGCGCCAGCAGCTTGGAACCGGGCGGCGATACGCAGTATTTT
CASSLEPGGDTQYF
>TRBV27|TRBJ2-2|-|-
TGTGCCAGCAGTTTTTTATCCGGGGAGCTGTTTTTT
CASSFLSGELFF
>TRBV11-2|TRBJ2-2|-|many
TGTGCCACGGGGACACTCTCTAACGGGGAGCTGTTTTTT
CATGTLSNGELFF
>TRBV6-2/TRBV6-3|TRBJ2-5|TRBD1|-
TGTGCCAGCAGTTACTCTTCCGACAGGGATTGGGAGACCCAGTACTTC
CASSYSSDRDWETQYF
>TRBV11-2|TRBJ1-2|-|many
TGTGCCAGCAGCTTAGAAGGACCCAGGGTGTTTGGGGGCTACACCTTC
CASSLEGPRVFGGYTF
>TRBV7-8|TRBJ2-3|TRBD2|few
TGTGCCAGCAGCTTAGCGACTAGCGGGGGGTCCGATACGCAGTATTTT
CASSLATSGGSDTQYF
>TRBV7-2|TRBJ1-5|-|many
TGTGCCAGCAGCCCAGGGACACTACAGCCCCAGCATTTT
CASSPGTLQPQHF
>TRBV18|TRBJ2-5|-|few
TGTGCCAGCTCGTCGTACCAAGAGACCCAGTACTTC
CASSSYQETQYF
>TRBV7-9|TRBJ1-2|-|many
TGTGCCAGCACCAGGGGTGATGGCTACACCTTC
CASTRGDGYTF
>TRBV12-3/TRBV12-4|TRBJ2-3|TRBD1|many
TGTGCCAGCAGTTTAGCCGACAGGGGTGGCACAGATACGCAGTATTTT
CASSLADRGGTDTQYF
>TRBV28|TRBJ2-7|-|many
TGTGCCAGCAGTTATTGGACAGTGACCTACGAGCAGTACTTC
CASSYWTVTYEQYF
>TRBV12-3/TRBV12-4|TRBJ1-2|-|-
TGTGCCAGCAGTTTAAGGGGCAGAGGAGGCTATGGCTACACCTTC
CASSLRGRGGYGYTF
>TRBV20-1|TRBJ1-1|-|-
TGCAGTGCTAGAGAAACAGCTTTCTTT
CSARETAFF
>TRBV11-2|TRBJ2-5|TRBD2|many
TGTGCCAGCAGCTTACAAGCGGGGGGGCAAGAGACCCAGTACTTC
CASSLQAGGQETQYF
>TRBV24-1|TRBJ2-7|-|many
TGTGCCACCAGTGATTTCCTCCTCCACTACGAGCAGTACTTC
CATSDFLLHYEQYF
>TRBV7-9|TRBJ2-1|-|many
TGTGCCAGCAGCTTAGGGTCGACAGACAATGAGCAGTTCTTC
CASSLGSTDNEQFF
>TRBV20-1|TRBJ1-1|-|many
TGCAGTGCTAGAGATACACTCCAAGGACCTGAAGCTTTCTTT
CSARDTLQGPEAFF
>TRBV19|TRBJ1-2|-|few
TGTGCCACCCTATCAAACGCTAACTATGGCTACACCTTC
CATLSNANYGYTF
>TRBV6-1|TRBJ2-1|TRBD2|few
TGTGCCAGCAGTGAAGGTGCGGGAGTGGGGGGTTACTTCAATGAGCAGTTCTTC
CASSEGAGVGGYFNEQFF
>TRBV19|TRBJ1-2|-|few
TGTGCCAGTACTCCCCCCGGGGGTCAGGGAAGCTATGGCTACACCTTC
CASTPPGGQGSYGYTF
>TRBV4-1|TRBJ1-1|-|few
TGCGCCAGCAGCCAAGGCCCCAAACGGCAGGGCTACACTGAAGCTTTCTTT
CASSQGPKRQGYTEAFF
>TRBV28|TRBJ2-2|TRBD1|few
TGTGCCAGCAGTGAGGACAGGGTAGTGTCCACCGGGGAGCTGTTTTTT
CASSEDRVVSTGELFF
>TRBV7-9|TRBJ1-5|TRBD1|many
TGTGCCAGCAGCTTATATCTCGGGACAGGGGGCAATCAGCCCCAGCATTTT
CASSLYLGTGGNQPQHF
>TRBV20-1|TRBJ2-3|-|many
TGCGGAATGGCGAGGGCGGGCACAGATACGCAGTATTTT
CGMARAGTDTQYF
>TRBV6-1|TRBJ1-1|-|few
TGTGCCAGCAGTCTCGCGGCCGTGAACACTGAAGCTTTCTTT
CASSLAAVNTEAFF
>TRBV4-1|TRBJ1-2|-|-
TGCGCCAGCAGCCAGGCCCCGATCCAGGGTACTAACTATGGCTACACCTTC
CASSQAPIQGTNYGYTF
>TRBV20-1|TRBJ2-7|-|many
TGCAGTGCTAGTCGTCCAGAGAGCTCCTACGAGCAGTACTTC
CSASRPESSYEQYF
>TRBV29-1|TRBJ2-5|-|few
TGCAGCGTTGCAGGGGTTGGAGAGACCCAGTACTTC
CSVAGVGETQYF
>TRBV24-1|TRBJ2-5|-|many
TGTGCCACCAGTGGACCTCCGGGACAACAGTACCAAGAGACCCAGTACTTC
CATSGPPGQQYQETQYF
>TRBV25-1|TRBJ2-7|TRBD1|many
TGTGCCAGCAGTGGACGGACAGGATACTACGAGCAGTACTTC
CASSGRTGYYEQYF
>TRBV28|TRBJ2-5|-|many
TGTGCCAGCAGTTTACAGGGGATTGGGGAGACCCAGTACTTC
CASSLQGIGETQYF